The 7 T cell receptor beta chains in this list originate from one sample, sequenced in a study of blood T cell repertoires in COVID-19 (TCRdb year 2020). The protocol used for the library was the immunoSEQ multiplex PCR assay. In its TCRdb copy, this immuneACCESS table keeps in-frame sequences only and misses some clones. Where compared with another copy, unresolved V genes explain less than half of these, and the others have no known cause. Recorded for this sample are some 250,000 clones; about 90% of them occurred a single time. The ten largest clones represent 0.95% to 1.5% of the sample. Sample: PBMCs or T cells enriched from blood (not recorded which). These receptors came from a human donor in a cohort exposed to, infected with or recovered from COVID-19 (not recorded which). The donor label of this sample is uncertain.

The chain is built from TRBV12-5 and TRBJ1-1; 7 positions match TRBD1. Germline CDR1 reads LGHNT; CDR2 reads FRNRAP. The trim removed 0 bases at V and 4 bases at J, leaving 11 bases unmatched. The CDR3 contains 17 residues. The CDR3 DNA reads TGTGCTAGTGGTTTGGTCCTAGGACAGGAGAGAGGCACTGAAGCTTTCTTT. Translating it yields CASGLVLGQERGTEAFF.

The gene calls are TRBV7-9 and TRBJ1-1; 8 bases line up with TRBD1. After removal of 5 bases from V and 4 bases from J, the junction contained 6 bases not matched to a gene. The germline V gene encodes CDR1 SEHNR and CDR2 FQNEAQ (reference sequence). This CDR3 contains 14 residues. For the CDR3, the DNA is TGTGCCAGCAGCGAGACAGGGGATCTCACTGAAGCTTTCTTT. This sequence encodes CASSETGDLTEAFF.

This clone was detected only a few times. The chain couples TRBV15 to TRBJ1-6, with D hard to call. Germline assignment: CDR1 LNHNV and CDR2 YYDKDF (reference sequence). Trimming took off 0 bases at V and 7 bases at J, with 16 bases between the two ends. The CDR3 covers 17 residues. The CDR3 protein is CATSRDARGGLNSPLHF. The DNA for the CDR3 is TGTGCCACCAGCAGAGATGCCCGGGGAGGCCTAAATTCACCCCTCCACTTT.

V and J are TRBV4-3 and TRBJ1-1; D gene uncertain. The CDR3 loop spans 13 amino acids. Trimming shortened V by 6 bases and J by 0 bases, and 8 bases separated the two germline ends. Germline CDR1 and CDR2: LGHNA and YSLEER. The CDR3 DNA is TGCGCCAGCAGTTATGTTATGAACACTGAAGCTTTCTTT. Translating gives CASSYVMNTEAFF.

J is TRBJ2-2 and V is TRBV7-7, with a possible D match to TRBD2 (6 bases). The germline V and J ends were trimmed by 5 bases and 4 bases, with 14 bases remaining between them. This CDR3 has 15 residues. Germline values: CDR1 SSHAT, CDR2 FNYEAQ (reference sequence). This chain's CDR3 is CASSPRKGGTGELFF. In DNA form, the CDR3 reads TGTGCCAGCAGCCCGCGGAAGGGAGGCACCGGGGAGCTGTTTTTT.

The chain links TRBV9 to TRBJ1-2; D gene uncertain. Trimming removed 7 bases from V and 5 bases from J, with 18 bases in between. Germline assignment: CDR1 SGDLS and CDR2 YYNGEE. This CDR3 contains 14 residues. CDR3 in amino acids: CASHKALGGYGYTF. The CDR3 coding sequence is TGTGCCAGCCACAAGGCGCTAGGCGGTTATGGCTACACCTTC.

Only one count was recorded for this clone. V gene TRBV19 combines with J gene TRBJ2-7; D remains unclear. The CDR3 runs to 14 residues. CDR1 is LNHDA and CDR2 is SQIVND in the germline V gene (reference sequence). V lost 3 bases and J 1 base, leaving 10 bases between the germline ends. The CDR3 nucleotides are TGTGCCAGTAGTATGTACGGGTCTTCCTACGAGCAGTACTTC. This gives the protein CASSMYGSSYEQYF.